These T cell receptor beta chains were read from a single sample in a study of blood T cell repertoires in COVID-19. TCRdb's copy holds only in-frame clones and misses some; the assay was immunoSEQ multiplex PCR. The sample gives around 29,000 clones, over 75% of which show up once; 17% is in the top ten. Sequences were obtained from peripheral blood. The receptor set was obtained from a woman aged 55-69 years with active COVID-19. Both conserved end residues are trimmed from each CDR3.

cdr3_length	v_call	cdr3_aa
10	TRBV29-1	SVVGTDEKLF
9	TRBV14	ASSQRYEQY
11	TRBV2	ASSRTGAYEQY
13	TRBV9	ASSARGGHQETQY
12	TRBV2	ASSVRTENSPLH
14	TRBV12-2	ASRSPGRSYNSPLH
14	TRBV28	ASSLPGTSGIQRQY
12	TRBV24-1	ATGSGQTTDTQY
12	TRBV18	ASTGTGPNQPQH
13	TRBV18	ASSPFQGGNTEAF
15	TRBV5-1	ASGILAARGRTGELF
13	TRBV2	ASSALAGLFDTQY
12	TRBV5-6	ASSLFRGAYGYT
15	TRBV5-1	ASRAGQGKAGANVLT
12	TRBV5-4	ASSADGGLYGYT
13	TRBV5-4	ASSTGTSGTDTQY